The 9 T cell receptor beta chains given below trace back to one sample, sequenced in a study of T-cell memory formation after mild COVID-19. TCRdb re-called the 5' RACE reads through MiXCR, storing one row per CDR3 protein. The sample holds about 150,000 distinct CDR3 sequences, 6% seen once. The sequenced sample was PBMCs or a T cell subset sorted from them (not recorded which). The receptors were sampled from an adult woman who had mild COVID-19 (a few samples of this study predate the infection). Cell type and time point are not known.

In this sample, this clonotype turned up many times. V and J are TRBV6-2 or TRBV6-3 and TRBJ2-1; tentative D call: TRBD2 (5 bases). There are 12 residues in the CDR3. The germline V gene encodes CDR1 MNHEY and CDR2 SVGEGT. V lost 8 bases and J lost 0, with 5 bases in between. CDR3 protein: CASRGSYNEQFF. CDR3 sequence (DNA): TGTGCCAGCCGGGGCTCCTACAATGAGCAGTTCTTC.

This clonotype was counted at least ten times. This chain joins TRBV4-3 and TRBJ2-7, with 7 positions matching TRBD2. This CDR3 contains 16 residues. V dropped 4 bases and J dropped 3; count of bases not matched to a gene: 12. Germline V gives CDR1 LGHNA, CDR2 YSLEER. The CDR3: CASSRGTGGRYYEQYF. CDR3 DNA: TGCGCCAGCAGCCGCGGAACGGGAGGAAGGTACTACGAGCAGTACTTC.

This clonotype has at least ten counts. The V gene is TRBV2, the J gene TRBJ2-7, with a weak D call TRBD1 (5 bases). The ends were cut back, 8 bases at V and 0 bases at J, with 8 bases in the middle. Germline CDR1 reads SNHLY; CDR2 reads FYNNEI. This CDR3 contains 12 residues. CDR3 amino acids: CASRQSSYEQYF. Here the CDR3 DNA reads TGTGCCAGCCGACAGAGCTCCTACGAGCAGTACTTC.

The rearrangement links TRBV7-9 to TRBJ2-5; D is ambiguous. Germline CDR1 is SEHNR and CDR2 is FQNEAQ (reference sequence). The CDR3 spans 15 residues. V shed 4 bases and J shed 4 bases, with 16 bases lying between them. DNA for the CDR3: TGTGCCAGCAGCTCACCCCCGGCCCGGGTAGAGACCCAGTACTTC. It encodes CASSSPPARVETQYF.

In this sample, this clonotype turned up many times. The chain carries TRBV19 and TRBJ2-1; the D gene is possibly TRBD2 (5 bases). This CDR3 comprises 15 residues. Per the germline V gene, CDR1 is LNHDA and CDR2 is SQIVND (reference sequence). V lost 4 bases to trimming and J lost 0 bases, with 10 bases between them. The CDR3 loop reads CASSREHSSYNEQFF. CDR3 DNA: TGTGCCAGTAGTAGGGAGCATAGCTCCTACAATGAGCAGTTCTTC.

The rearrangement uses TRBV6-2 or TRBV6-3 and TRBJ1-5, with D tentatively TRBD1 (5 bases). Trimming pared 5 bases from V and 5 bases from J, leaving 10 bases between. Germline-derived CDR1 and CDR2 are MNHEY and SVGEGT. This CDR3 region has 13 residues. The CDR3 is CASSVGGYQPQHF. The CDR3 DNA reads as TGTGCCAGCAGTGTGGGGGGATATCAGCCCCAGCATTTT.

This clonotype occurred many times. The rearrangement joins TRBV12-3 or TRBV12-4 to TRBJ1-5; D gene uncertain. Trimming cost V 11 bases and J 4 bases, with 15 bases left between them. This CDR3 contains 13 residues. The CDR3 spells CACSPGGNQPQHF. Written as DNA, the CDR3 is TGTGCCTGCTCCCCCGGTGGGAATCAGCCCCAGCATTTT.

There are many counts of this clonotype. The chain couples TRBV6-5 to TRBJ2-3; TRBD2 is a possible D gene (5 bases). Germline lookup yields CDR1 MNHEY and CDR2 SVGAGI. V lost 0 bases, J lost 6 bases, and 16 bases lay in between. The CDR3 spans 16 residues. CDR3 bases: TGTGCCAGCAGTTACTCGAGGGCAGGAGCCAGGGATACGCAGTATTTT. Its translation is CASSYSRAGARDTQYF.

The chain has TRBV11-2 and TRBJ2-7, with TRBD2 identical over 10 bases. With V trimmed by 2 bases and J by 7 bases, 8 bases remained unmatched. This CDR3 is 15 amino acids long. CDR1 is SGHAT, CDR2 FQNNGV, per germline. DNA for the CDR3: TGTGCCAGCAGCTTACGGAGCGGGGGGGCCAGAGAGCAGTACTTC. This gives the protein CASSLRSGGAREQYF.